This passage covers 13 T cell receptor beta chains from one sample sequenced in a study of T-cell memory formation after mild COVID-19. A single record per CDR3 protein comes from TCRdb applying MiXCR to the 5' RACE reads. Here the sample spans about 68,000 distinct CDR3 sequences, roughly a sixth being singletons. Sequenced material: PBMCs or a T cell subset sorted from them (not recorded which). The receptor source for this set is an adult woman who had mild COVID-19 (a few samples of this study predate the infection). Cell type and time point are not known.

The chain has TRBV10-3 and TRBJ1-1; D ambiguous. With 4 bases removed from V and 1 base from J, the gap between germline ends came to 10 bases. This CDR3 comprises 14 residues. Germline loops: CDR1 ENHRY, CDR2 SYGVKD. The CDR3 coding sequence is TGTGCCATCAGTGCGACGGACGGGAACACTGAAGCTTTCTTT. Translated, it gives CAISATDGNTEAFF.

The V call is TRBV7-8, the J call TRBJ2-4; D remains ambiguous. The CDR3 length is 16 residues. V gave up 0 bases and J gave up 1 base, with 10 bases separating them. CDR1 and CDR2 (germline): SGHVS, FQNEAQ. CDR3 nucleotide sequence: TGTGCCAGCAGCTTAGCGCGAGTGCTGGCCAAAAACATTCAGTACTTC. Translating gives CASSLARVLAKNIQYF.

This chain uses TRBV7-6 with TRBJ1-1, with a possible D match to TRBD1 (5 bases). Germline V gives CDR1 SGHVS, CDR2 FNYEAQ. CDR3 length: 16 amino acids. V was cut by 5 bases and J by 0 bases, with 16 bases left in between. CDR3 loop: CASSTTGVKLNTEAFF. The CDR3 bases are TGTGCCAGCAGCACAACAGGAGTGAAGTTGAACACTGAAGCTTTCTTT.

The chain links TRBV12-3 or TRBV12-4 to TRBJ2-7; TRBD2 agrees at 9 bases. V lost 6 bases, J lost 6 bases, and 12 bases stayed unmatched. CDR3 length equals 15 residues. CDR3 region: CASRRVAGDFPEQYF. CDR3 coding DNA: TGTGCCAGCAGGAGAGTAGCGGGAGACTTCCCCGAGCAGTACTTC.

This clonotype was seen more than once but under ten times. This chain links TRBV7-9 with TRBJ2-2, with D uncertain. The CDR3 has 14 amino acids. The germline CDR1 and CDR2 sequences are SEHNR and FQNEAQ (reference sequence). The germline V and J ends were trimmed by 2 bases and 0 bases, with 4 bases remaining between them. DNA of the CDR3: TGTGCCAGCAGCTTACAGCCGAACACCGGGGAGCTGTTTTTT. Residues: CASSLQPNTGELFF. Full variable domain (missing parts from reference TRBV7-9 and TRBJ2-2): DTGVSQNPRHKITKRGQNVTFRCDPISEHNRLYWYRQTLGQGPEFLTYFQNEAQLEKSRLLSDRFSAERPKGSFSTLEIQRTEQGDSAMYLCASSLQPNTGELFFGEGSRLTVL.

Many counts were recorded for this clonotype. The genes are TRBV11-2 and TRBJ2-3; 7 bases agree with TRBD2. The CDR3 length is 14 residues. The germline gives CDR1 SGHAT, CDR2 FQNNGV. V dropped 2 bases and J dropped 6; count of bases not matched to a gene: 5. The DNA for the CDR3 is TGTGCCAGCAGCTTACGCGGGGGTCGTGATACGCAGTATTTT. It specifies CASSLRGGRDTQYF.

In this sample, this clonotype turned up a few times. The chain recombines TRBV29-1 with TRBJ2-7, with D possibly matching TRBD1 (5 bases). The CDR3 covers 15 residues. V dropped 4 bases and J dropped 0 bases, with 16 bases sitting between them. From germline, CDR1 is SQVTM and CDR2 ANQGSEA. CDR3 DNA: TGCAGCGTTGTCCCCTCACAGGTCTACTCCTACGAGCAGTACTTC. Translation gives CSVVPSQVYSYEQYF.

There are a few counts of this clonotype. V and J are TRBV24-1 and TRBJ2-7; possible D gene TRBD1, 6 bases. The ends were cut back, 4 bases at V and 3 bases at J, with 12 bases in the middle. CDR3 length: 14 amino acids. The germline V gene encodes CDR1 KGHDR and CDR2 SFDVKD. CDR3 nucleotides: TGTGCCACCAGTGAAGAGGGGGACCACTACGAGCAGTACTTC. It is translated as CATSEEGDHYEQYF.

A few counts support this clonotype. The chain links TRBV5-1 to TRBJ2-7, with D unclear. Germline-derived CDR1 and CDR2 are SGHRS and YFSETQ. The CDR3 is 13 amino acids. Trimming left V 0 bases short and J 5 bases short, with 9 bases between. The CDR3 here is CASSLVGGDEQYF. DNA for the CDR3: TGCGCCAGCAGCTTGGTGGGTGGAGACGAGCAGTACTTC.

This clonotype was observed a handful of times. The genes are TRBV12-3 or TRBV12-4 and TRBJ2-3, with D maybe TRBD1 (5 bases). CDR3 length: 11 residues. V lost 5 bases and J 9 bases, leaving 9 bases between the germline ends. The CDR3 here is CASSTTVTQYF. In nucleotides, the CDR3 is TGTGCCAGCAGTACGACAGTCACGCAGTATTTT.

This clonotype was seen a few times. The chain is built from TRBV6-6 and TRBJ2-2; 7 nucleotides agree with TRBD1. CDR1 and CDR2 from the germline V gene are MNHNY and SVGAGI (reference sequence). This CDR3 contains 12 residues. Trimming cost V 6 bases and J 8 bases; bases outside gene matches: 3. The CDR3 sequence is CASSMGQGELFF. The CDR3 DNA sequence: TGTGCCAGCAGCATGGGACAGGGGGAGCTGTTTTTT.

Only a few counts were recorded for this clonotype. J is TRBJ1-1 and V is TRBV6-6; the D is unclear. The CDR3 loop spans 11 amino acids. The germline V and J ends were trimmed by 2 bases and 9 bases, with 7 bases remaining between them. Looked up from germline, CDR1 is MNHNY and CDR2 is SVGAGI (reference sequence). The CDR3 DNA is TGTGCCAGCAGTTACCCCCCCAAAGCTTTCTTT. Protein product: CASSYPPKAFF.

The genes are TRBV29-1 and TRBJ1-2; D gene unclear. The CDR3 runs to 12 residues. Looked up from germline, CDR1 is SQVTM and CDR2 is ANQGSEA. V was trimmed by 5 bases and J by 4 bases, leaving 11 bases between them. The CDR3 bases are TGCAGCGTTTGGGCGGGGAGCTATGGCTACACCTTC. Translated: CSVWAGSYGYTF. The entire variable domain, with the rest obtained from reference TRBV29-1 and TRBJ1-2, is as follows: SAVISQKPSRDICQRGTSLTIQCQVDSQVTMMFWYRQQPGQSLTLIATANQGSEATYESGFVIDKFPISRPNLTFSTLTVSNMSPEDSSIYLCSVWAGSYGYTFGSGTRLTVV.